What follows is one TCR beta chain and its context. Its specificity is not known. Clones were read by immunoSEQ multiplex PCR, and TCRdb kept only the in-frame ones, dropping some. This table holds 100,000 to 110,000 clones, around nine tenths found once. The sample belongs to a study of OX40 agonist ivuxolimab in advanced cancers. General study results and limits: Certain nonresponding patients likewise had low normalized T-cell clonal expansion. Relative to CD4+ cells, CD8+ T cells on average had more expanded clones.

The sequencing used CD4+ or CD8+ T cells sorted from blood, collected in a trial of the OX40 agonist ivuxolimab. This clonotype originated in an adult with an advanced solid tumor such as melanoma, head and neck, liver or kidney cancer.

Here the CDR3 DNA reads TGCGCCAGCAGTGAGGGTGGGCAGGTTACCTACAATGAGCAGTTCTTC. This gives the protein CASSEGGQVTYNEQFF. The V and J genes are TRBV10-2 and TRBJ2-1; no definite D call. Germline CDR1 WSHSY, CDR2 SAAADI. This CDR3 is 16 amino acids long. V was shortened by 2 bases and J by 2 bases, with 13 bases between the two germline ends.